This is a list of T cell receptor beta chains from one sample in a study of blood T cell repertoires in COVID-19. Clones were read by immunoSEQ multiplex PCR, and TCRdb kept only the in-frame ones, dropping some. The sample holds about 380,000 clones; approximately 90% are singletons and the top ten take roughly 1.2%. Sequences were obtained from PBMCs or T cells enriched from blood (not recorded which). These receptors all stem from a woman between 18 and 30 years old who had recovered from COVID-19. CDR3s include the opening cysteine and the closing phenylalanine or tryptophan. D genes are given only for firm matches. Where a row states a size, it is once, few, many or the class of an expanded clone; other rows omit it.

clone_size	v_call	d_call	j_call	cdr3_aa	cdr3_nt
.	TRBV20-1	.	TRBJ2-1	CSARVRGEQFF	TGCAGTGCTAGAGTCCGGGGGGAGCAGTTCTTC
.	TRBV5-1	.	TRBJ2-5	CASRMGVKTQYF	TGCGCCAGCCGGATGGGCGTGAAGACCCAGTACTTC
.	TRBV7-9	.	TRBJ1-2	CASSSNSMDSRYGYTF	TGTGCCAGCAGCTCGAACTCGATGGACAGCCGCTATGGCTACACCTTC
.	TRBV30	.	TRBJ1-1	CAWTARSEAFF	TGTGCCTGGACTGCAAGGAGTGAAGCTTTCTTT
.	TRBV30	TRBD1	TRBJ1-4	CAWSRTGGNEKLFF	TGTGCCTGGAGCCGGACAGGGGGGAATGAAAAACTGTTTTTT
.	TRBV7-2	.	TRBJ2-1	CASSFSGDAYNEQFF	TGTGCCAGCAGCTTCAGCGGAGACGCCTACAATGAGCAGTTCTTC
.	TRBV2	TRBD2	TRBJ2-1	CASSGLAGVPYNEQFF	TGTGCCAGCAGTGGACTAGCGGGGGTACCTTACAATGAGCAGTTCTTC
.	TRBV9	TRBD1	TRBJ2-2	CASSVPRDRGNTGELFF	TGTGCCAGCAGCGTGCCCCGGGACAGGGGAAACACCGGGGAGCTGTTTTTT
.	TRBV5-6	TRBD1	TRBJ2-7	CASCGQGDRYEQYF	TGTGCCAGCTGCGGACAGGGAGATCGCTACGAGCAGTACTTC
.	TRBV6-5	.	TRBJ2-3	CASSYSYILNTDTQYF	TGTGCCAGCAGTTACTCGTACATTTTGAACACAGATACGCAGTATTTT
.	TRBV20-1	.	TRBJ2-2	CSAKFAGELFF	TGCAGTGCTAAATTCGCCGGGGAGCTGTTTTTT
once	TRBV19	.	TRBJ1-6	CASSITGDPNSPLHF	TGTGCCAGTAGTATCACGGGAGACCCTAATTCACCCCTCCACTTT
.	TRBV19	.	TRBJ1-2	CASTQGGHPGGGYTF	TGTGCCAGTACCCAAGGGGGACACCCTGGGGGTGGCTACACCTTC
.	TRBV27	.	TRBJ1-6	CASRTEGGEFYNSPLHF	TGTGCCAGCAGAACTGAGGGGGGGGAGTTCTATAATTCACCCCTCCACTTT
.	TRBV30	TRBD1	TRBJ1-6	CACGSDRSSSYNSPLHF	TGTGCCTGCGGTTCGGACAGGTCGAGCTCCTATAATTCACCCCTCCACTTT
once	TRBV9	.	TRBJ2-3	CASSVVSGGRADTQYF	TGTGCCAGCAGCGTAGTATCGGGGGGCCGTGCAGATACGCAGTATTTT
.	TRBV7-9	TRBD1	TRBJ1-1	CASSSQGVTTEAFF	TGTGCCAGCAGCTCCCAGGGGGTGACCACTGAAGCTTTCTTT
.	TRBV24-1	TRBD1	TRBJ2-3	CATSDSGTGHTDTQYF	TGTGCCACCAGTGACTCCGGGACAGGGCACACAGATACGCAGTATTTT
.	TRBV6-4	TRBD2	TRBJ2-1	CASSDRTSGGNEQFF	TGTGCCAGCAGTGACAGGACTAGCGGGGGGAATGAGCAGTTCTTC
.	TRBV21-1	.	TRBJ1-4	CASSKDPATNEKLFF	TGTGCCAGCAGCAAAGATCCGGCAACTAATGAAAAACTGTTTTTT
.	TRBV6-5	.	TRBJ2-5	CASRRGYLQETQYF	TGTGCCAGCAGAAGAGGGTACCTCCAGGAGACCCAGTACTTC
few	TRBV11-3	.	TRBJ2-1	CASSLGPESNEQFF	TGTGCCAGCAGCTTGGGCCCCGAATCGAATGAGCAGTTCTTC
.	TRBV11-2	TRBD1	TRBJ1-2	CASSMLFLGQLYGYTF	TGTGCCAGCAGCATGTTATTTTTGGGACAGTTGTATGGCTACACCTTC
.	TRBV11-2	.	TRBJ1-2	CASSSTGSYGYTF	TGTGCCAGCAGCTCAACAGGGAGCTATGGCTACACCTTC
.	TRBV30	.	TRBJ2-1	CAWKRSGDRSKEQFF	TGTGCCTGGAAGCGGTCAGGGGATCGGAGTAAGGAGCAGTTCTTC
.	TRBV7-3	.	TRBJ2-2	CASSRDTKGTGELFF	TGTGCCAGCAGCCGGGACACTAAGGGCACCGGGGAGCTGTTTTTT
.	TRBV25-1	.	TRBJ2-7	CASSPRGGRPYEQYF	TGTGCCAGCAGTCCCAGAGGGGGTAGACCCTACGAGCAGTACTTC
.	TRBV19	.	TRBJ1-5	CATAEGPGQPQHF	TGTGCCACCGCGGAGGGACCGGGGCAGCCCCAGCATTTT